What follows are 29 T cell receptor beta chains derived from one specimen sequenced in a study of T cell repertoires in cytomegalovirus infection. No antigens are known for them. Using its own MiXCR run on the reads, TCRdb lists one record per CDR3 protein. The data show 650,000 to 900,000 distinct CDR3 sequences, almost 30% seen once. Sample: cultured CD8+ T cells from PBMCs, taken from culture after CMV antigen stimulation. These receptor sequences come from a human donor in good health (CMV status not recorded). Some clones in this sample may be carry-over from other donors' samples.

This clonotype has more than one count but fewer than ten. The chain is built from TRBV29-1 and TRBJ2-7; 7 nucleotides match TRBD1. Germline loops: CDR1 SQVTM, CDR2 ANQGSEA. The CDR3 has 13 residues. V shed 4 bases, J shed 2 bases, and the junction held 5 bases outside the gene matches. This CDR3 reads CSVVGGSAYEQYF. The CDR3 nucleotides read TGCAGCGTTGTAGGGGGCAGCGCCTACGAGCAGTACTTC.

The genes are TRBV15 and TRBJ2-5, with 8 bases fitting TRBD1. The CDR3 runs 14 residues. Trimming removed 2 bases from V and 4 bases from J; junction bases left unmatched: 3. Per the germline V gene, CDR1 is LNHNV and CDR2 is YYDKDF (reference sequence). The CDR3 DNA sequence: TGTGCCACCAGCAGACCTGACAGGGGAGAGACCCAGTACTTC. The encoded protein is CATSRPDRGETQYF.

This clonotype was picked up many times. J is TRBJ1-1 and V is TRBV12-3 or TRBV12-4; tentative D call: TRBD1 (5 bases). The CDR3 runs 14 residues. With 6 bases removed from V and 5 bases from J, the gap between germline ends came to 16 bases. The CDR3 DNA sequence: TGTGCCAGCAGCCTTACCTCAGGGAGGACTGAAGCTTTCTTT. Encoded protein: CASSLTSGRTEAFF.

The V and J genes are TRBV20-1 and TRBJ2-1; perhaps TRBD2 as D (6 bases). Per germline, CDR1 DFQATT and CDR2 SNEGSKA (reference sequence). Trimming shortened V by 3 bases and J by 10 bases, and 10 bases separated the two germline ends. The CDR3 totals 11 residues. The CDR3 DNA is TGCAGTGCTAGGGGTAGCGGAGAGCAGTTCTTC. Its translation: CSARGSGEQFF.

The chain employs TRBV12-3 or TRBV12-4 and TRBJ1-3; 12 bases are a match to TRBD1. V shed 6 bases and J 2 bases; nucleotides not matched to a gene: 2. This CDR3 region has 15 residues. CDR3 in amino acids: CASSRDRGPGNTIYF. As DNA, the CDR3 is TGTGCCAGCAGCCGGGACAGGGGGCCTGGAAACACCATATATTTT.

The chain uses TRBV6-6 and TRBJ2-6; 7 bases are a match to TRBD1. There are 17 residues in the CDR3. After removal of 5 bases from V and 0 bases from J, the junction contained 7 bases not matched to a gene. Per the germline V gene, CDR1 is MNHNY and CDR2 is SVGAGI (reference sequence). CDR3 protein: CASSDTGVSSGANVLTF. In DNA form, the CDR3 reads TGTGCCAGCAGTGACACAGGGGTTTCCTCTGGGGCCAACGTCCTGACTTTC.

V is TRBV12-3 or TRBV12-4 and J is TRBJ1-1; TRBD1 might be the D (5 bases). The CDR3 is 14 residues long. V was cut by 6 bases and J by 4 bases, with 15 bases left in between. The CDR3 here is CASSPVQGGTEAFF. Written as DNA, the CDR3 is TGTGCCAGCAGCCCTGTCCAGGGTGGCACTGAAGCTTTCTTT.

V is TRBV7-9 and J is TRBJ2-6; 10 bases map to TRBD2. Germline V gene lookup returns CDR1 SEHNR and CDR2 FQNEAQ (reference sequence). This CDR3 contains 17 residues. Trimming at V came to 2 bases and at J to 0 bases, leaving 1 base not matched to a gene. CDR3 amino acids: CASSLRTSGSGANVLTF. CDR3 coding DNA: TGTGCCAGCAGCTTACGGACTAGCGGCTCTGGGGCCAACGTCCTGACTTTC.

J is TRBJ2-3 and V is TRBV15; no firm D call. There are 16 residues in the CDR3. Germline CDR1 reads LNHNV; CDR2 reads YYDKDF (reference sequence). Trimming shortened V by 0 bases and J by 0 bases, and 10 bases separated the two germline ends. CDR3 sequence: CATSREGLESTDTQYF. The DNA for the CDR3 is TGTGCCACCAGCAGAGAAGGTCTAGAGAGCACAGATACGCAGTATTTT.

As to this clonotype: A junction end diverges from the germline sequence, so it may reflect a read error. The chain joins TRBV7-7 to TRBJ2-2; D not resolved. Per the germline V gene, CDR1 is SSHAT and CDR2 is FNYEAQ (reference sequence). This CDR3 comprises 15 residues. CDR3 sequence (DNA): TGTGCTAGCAGCTCCCGGGCCCCGAACACCGGGGAGCTGTTTTTT. Its translation: CASSSRAPNTGELFF. Using reference TRBV7-7 and TRBJ2-2 for the parts outside the CDR3, the full variable domain is GAGVSQSPRYKVTKRGQDVTLRCDPISSHATLYWYQQALGQGPEFLTYFNYEAQPDKSGLPSDRFSAERPEGSISTLTIQRTEQRDSAMYRCASSSRAPNTGELFFGEGSRLTVL.

This chain joins TRBV4-1 and TRBJ2-7; D gene uncertain. V lost 0 bases to trimming and J lost 2 bases, with 5 bases between them. This CDR3 comprises 13 residues. The germline V gene has CDR1 MGHRA and CDR2 YSYEKL. The DNA of the CDR3 is TGCGCCAGCAGCCAAGAGATCACCTACGAGCAGTACGTC. It translates to CASSQEITYEQYV.

The chain links TRBV7-6 to TRBJ1-1; TRBD1 agrees at 8 bases. The V gene end was trimmed by 5 bases and the J gene end by 2 bases; junction bases not matched to a gene: 10. Germline CDR1 and CDR2: SGHVS and FNYEAQ. This CDR3 has 16 residues. The DNA of the CDR3 is TGTGCCAGCAGCGTTAGGACAGGGTCGTCCAACACTGAAGCTTTCTTT. This codes for CASSVRTGSSNTEAFF.

The V call is TRBV7-9, the J call TRBJ1-1, with D hard to call. The V and J ends lost 2 bases and 3 bases respectively, with 4 bases between them. This CDR3 contains 12 residues. Germline lookup yields CDR1 SEHNR and CDR2 FQNEAQ (reference sequence). CDR3 amino acids: CASSLRHTEAFF. Written as DNA, the CDR3 is TGTGCCAGCAGCTTACGTCACACTGAAGCTTTCTTT.

This clonotype was picked up a small number of times. This chain connects TRBV10-3 to TRBJ2-3, with D uncertain. The germline V gene has CDR1 ENHRY and CDR2 SYGVKD. This CDR3 comprises 11 residues. Trimming stripped 6 bases from V and 6 bases from J, with 7 bases between. The CDR3 DNA follows: TGTGCCATCAGCCCAAGTGATACGCAGTATTTT. This translates into CAISPSDTQYF.

V and J are TRBV4-1 and TRBJ2-1; TRBD2 agrees at 8 bases. In germline, CDR1 is MGHRA, CDR2 YSYEKL. V was clipped by 4 bases and J by 10 bases; unmatched bases: 18. The CDR3 runs to 17 residues. Written as DNA, the CDR3 is TGCGCCAGCAGCCTCCTAGGAGCGGGGGTCCCCATGCGGGAGCAGTTCTTC. Protein: CASSLLGAGVPMREQFF.

For this clonotype: With a much larger clone just one base away, this may be a read error. The chain uses TRBV28 and TRBJ2-5; D remains unclear. The CDR3 consists of 13 residues. Between the trimmed V and J ends, which lost 6 bases and 0 bases, there was a span of 8 bases. CDR1 and CDR2 (germline): MDHEN, SYDVKM. CDR3 in DNA: TGTGCCAGCAGGTCTGGCTACCAAGAGACCCAGTACTTC. It encodes CASRSGYQETQYF.

This clonotype has ten or more counts. This chain uses TRBV7-9 with TRBJ1-1; D is ambiguous. The V gene's germline CDR1 is SEHNR and CDR2 FQNEAQ (reference sequence). With 5 bases removed from V and 8 bases from J, the gap between germline ends came to 12 bases. This CDR3 contains 12 residues. CDR3 amino acids: CASSPILPEAFF. The CDR3 nucleotides read TGTGCCAGCAGCCCTATATTACCGGAAGCTTTCTTT.

The CDR3 DNA follows: TGTGCCAGCAGCAACCTACCACGCACAGATACGCAGTATTTT. This codes for CASSNLPRTDTQYF. This chain connects TRBV5-6 to TRBJ2-3; no clear D. Germline lookup yields CDR1 SGHDT and CDR2 YYEEEE. Trimming took off 4 bases at V and 1 base at J, with 10 bases between the two ends. The CDR3 totals 14 residues.

The V gene is TRBV5-6, the J gene TRBJ1-6; TRBD1 is a possible D gene (5 bases). The germline V gene encodes CDR1 SGHDT and CDR2 YYEEEE. This CDR3 has 12 residues. Trimming left V 6 bases short and J 10 bases short, with 11 bases between. CDR3 DNA: TGTGCCAGCACTAATTGGGGGTCACCCCTCCACTTT. It is translated as CASTNWGSPLHF.

This clonotype has ten or more counts. The chain combines TRBV7-6 with TRBJ2-1, with D perhaps TRBD2 (5 bases). Germline V gene data show CDR1 as SGHVS and CDR2 as FNYEAQ. The CDR3 has 18 residues. Trimming left V 2 bases short and J 0 bases short, with 17 bases between. The CDR3 sequence: CASSLRGPGTSSYNEQFF. For the CDR3, the DNA is TGTGCCAGCAGCTTACGCGGTCCGGGAACCAGCTCCTACAATGAGCAGTTCTTC.

V gene TRBV6-8 combines with J gene TRBJ2-7, with 7 nucleotides matching TRBD1. The CDR3 loop spans 12 amino acids. The germline CDR1 and CDR2 sequences are MNHGY and SAAAGT. Unmatched junction bases numbered 4, after V lost 5 bases and J lost 6 bases. CDR3 nucleotide sequence: TGTGCCAGCAGTCGGGACAGTTCCGAGCAGTACTTC. Translated, it gives CASSRDSSEQYF.

The chain is built from TRBV6-1 and TRBJ1-5, with D perhaps matching TRBD1 (5 bases). This CDR3 spans 15 amino acids. From germline, CDR1 is MNHNS and CDR2 SASEGT. With 1 base removed from V and 2 bases from J, the gap between germline ends came to 9 bases. CDR3 amino acids: CASSEGFRGNQPQHF. The CDR3 nucleotides are TGTGCCAGCAGTGAAGGTTTCAGGGGCAATCAGCCCCAGCATTTT.

This clonotype was seen repeatedly, ten times or more. The chain uses TRBV7-9 and TRBJ2-3; D is possibly TRBD2 (6 bases). CDR1 and CDR2 from the germline V gene are SEHNR and FQNEAQ (reference sequence). The CDR3 length is 15 residues. Trimming pared 7 bases from V and 0 bases from J, leaving 14 bases between. The CDR3 DNA is TGTGCCAGCACCCGAGGGGACTCTAGCACAGATACGCAGTATTTT. Translated: CASTRGDSSTDTQYF. Filled out from reference TRBV7-9 and TRBJ2-3, the complete variable domain reads DTGVSQNPRHKITKRGQNVTFRCDPISEHNRLYWYRQTLGQGPEFLTYFQNEAQLEKSRLLSDRFSAERPKGSFSTLEIQRTEQGDSAMYLCASTRGDSSTDTQYFGPGTRLTVL.

The chain combines TRBV20-1 with TRBJ2-7; D might be TRBD2 (5 bases). V lost 3 bases, J lost 3 bases, and 9 bases lay in between. The CDR3 spans 12 residues. Per the germline V gene, CDR1 is DFQATT and CDR2 is SNEGSKA (reference sequence). The CDR3 bases are TGCAGTGCTAGTTCCGGGGACTACGAGCAGTACGTC. This encodes CSASSGDYEQYV.

CDR3 protein: CASSSVSQKSIYEQYF. DNA for the CDR3: TGTGCCAGCAGCTCGGTGTCCCAAAAATCGATCTACGAGCAGTACTTC. The chain employs TRBV7-2 and TRBJ2-7; D uncertain. V gave up 4 bases and J gave up 3 bases, with 19 bases separating them. Germline V gene sequence: CDR1 SGHTA, CDR2 FQGNSA. The CDR3 is 16 residues long. The full variable domain, its missing parts supplied by reference TRBV7-2 and TRBJ2-7, is GAGVSQSPSNKVTEKGKDVELRCDPISGHTALYWYRQSLGQGLEFLIYFQGNSAPDKSGLPSDRFSAERTGGSVSTLTIQRTQQEDSAVYLCASSSVSQKSIYEQYFGPGTRLTVT.

V gene TRBV7-2 combines with J gene TRBJ1-5; 8 bases match TRBD1. The CDR3 has 16 residues. CDR1 is SGHTA, CDR2 FQGNSA, per germline. The V and J ends lost 5 bases and 8 bases, in that order; junction bases with no gene match: 14. The CDR3 protein is CASSRRDRGPTEPQHF. DNA of the CDR3: TGTGCCAGCAGCCGCCGCGACAGGGGCCCTACGGAGCCCCAGCATTTT.

V is TRBV12-3 or TRBV12-4 and J is TRBJ2-1; D remains unclear. The CDR3 extends over 14 amino acids. Trimming took off 7 bases at V and 1 base at J, with 11 bases between the two ends. CDR3 DNA: TGTGCCAGCACCCAGGACCCTTCCTACAATGAGCAGTTCTTC. It is translated as CASTQDPSYNEQFF.

This clonotype has only one observation. V gene TRBV13 combines with J gene TRBJ1-4; a possible D gene is TRBD1 (6 bases). The germline V gene has CDR1 PRHDT and CDR2 FYEKMQ (reference sequence). V gave up 4 bases and J gave up 12 bases, with 12 bases separating them. This CDR3 has 12 amino acids. CDR3 protein: CASSSSDRELFF. CDR3 coding DNA: TGTGCCAGCAGCTCTTCGGACAGAGAACTGTTTTTT.

Many counts were recorded for this clonotype. The V call is TRBV7-6, the J call TRBJ1-1, with D possibly TRBD1 on 6 matching bases. V was trimmed by 1 base and J by 5 bases, leaving 17 bases between them. CDR3 length equals 16 residues. From germline, CDR1 is SGHVS and CDR2 FNYEAQ. The CDR3 loop is CASSLGSRGLYTEAFF. DNA of the CDR3: TGTGCCAGCAGCTTAGGATCCAGGGGACTGTATACTGAAGCTTTCTTT.